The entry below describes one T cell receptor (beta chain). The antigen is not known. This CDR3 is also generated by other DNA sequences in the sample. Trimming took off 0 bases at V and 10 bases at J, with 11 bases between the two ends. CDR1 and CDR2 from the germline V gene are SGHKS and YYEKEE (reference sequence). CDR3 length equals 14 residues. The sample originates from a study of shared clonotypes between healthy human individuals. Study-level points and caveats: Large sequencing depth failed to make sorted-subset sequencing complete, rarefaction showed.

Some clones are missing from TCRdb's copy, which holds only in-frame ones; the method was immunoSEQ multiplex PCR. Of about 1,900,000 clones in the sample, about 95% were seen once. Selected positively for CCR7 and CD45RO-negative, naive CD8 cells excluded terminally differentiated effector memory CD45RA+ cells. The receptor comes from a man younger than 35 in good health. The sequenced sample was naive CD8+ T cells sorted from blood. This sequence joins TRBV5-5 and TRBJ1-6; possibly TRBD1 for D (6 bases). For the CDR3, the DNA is TGTGCCAGCAGCTTGGAAGGGGGTGGATCACCCCTCCACTTT. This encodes CASSLEGGGSPLHF.